This paragraph covers one T cell receptor (beta chain) sequence. Its antigen remains undetermined. Within one base of it there is no much larger clone, and no base qualities were kept. In the prospective study, participants were about 18 to 95 years old, resided in about two dozen geographic areas of the United States, and were enrolled through a virtual design. In the prospective study, cohorts were assigned on the basis of participant-reported clinical history obtained from a screening survey and a study questionnaire. ImmuneRACE Cohort 3 recovered participants were defined by two consecutive negative NP/OP PCR tests, healthcare professional clearance, or symptom resolution. In the prospective study, whole blood, serum and a nasopharyngeal or oropharyngeal swab were collected from each participant by mobile phlebotomists. Prospective study participants could optionally give additional blood draws and questionnaires over an approximately 2-month period. Before DNA extraction, blood samples from the prospective study were shipped at room temperature or frozen.

The immunoSEQ Assay, a bias-controlled multiplex PCR, was used to amplify TCRbeta CDR3 regions from genomic DNA. On the study's bioinformatics: Within the assay, amplification of reference gene primers was used to estimate how many nucleated cells each sample contained. To quantify the absolute abundance of each unique TCRbeta CDR3 rearrangement, sequence reads were collapsed and filtered. For each sample, productive Simpson clonality was calculated as the square root of Simpson's diversity index across productive rearrangements. As stored in TCRdb, this immuneACCESS dataset retains in-frame rearrangements with V and J assigned. A fraction of the clones does not appear; measured against another copy, unresolved V genes explain less than half of the discrepancy, and the remainder lacks a known reason. V, J and clone size are those of that table, while D and trimming were read from the DNA. The sample table lists 200,000 to 250,000 clones, 65% to 85% of them with a count of one. The ten top clones hold 6.8% of the sample.

There are 16 amino acids in the CDR3, from cysteine to phenylalanine inclusive. Just the 48-base CDR3 DNA is kept, in frame starting at base 1. The germline V gene supplies CDR1 SGDLS and CDR2 YYNGEE. Unmatched junction bases come to 6, with V trimmed by 4 bases and J by 2 bases. The sample belongs to a study of blood T cell repertoires in COVID-19 (dated by TCRdb to 2020 to 2022). Study-level background: The collaborator samples originated in the United States, Italy and Spain and spanned the acute and convalescent phases of COVID-19. The material from the prospective study consisted of cDNA or gDNA derived from T cells, B-cell-depleted T cells, or PBMCs. Subjects who had been exposed to COVID-19, were actively infected with it, or had recovered from it provided the deeply sampled blood TCRbeta repertoires that made up the dataset. The repertoires were made available in a free public database intended to serve as a resource for research on the immune response to SARS-CoV-2. The samples were drawn from the first 160 participants of the ongoing ImmuneRACE study and from some 1,300 subjects provided by 6 global collaborators. The sample metadata nearly always contained a de-identified subject ID, COVID-19 status, age in years and sex. HLA class I and class II types, where available, came from metadata supplied by the sample provider rather than from assay-based typing.

The research as a whole found: Clinical and demographic metadata were provided uncurated, with the amount varying by source and participant.

In this chain, TRBV9 is recombined with TRBJ2-6, and 7 bases in between align with TRBD2. Source material: PBMCs or T cells enriched from blood (not recorded which). The receptor was derived from a woman aged 40 to 50 who had recovered from COVID-19. CDR3 loop: CASSYLAAPGANVLTF. The nucleotides read TGTGCCAGCAGCTATCTAGCGGCGCCTGGGGCCAACGTCCTGACTTTC. The variable domain in full, with residues beyond the CDR3 obtained from the reference TRBV9 and TRBJ2-6 genes, is DSGVTQTPKHLITATGQRVTLRCSPRSGDLSVYWYQQSLDQGLQFLIQYYNGEERAKGNILERFSAQQFPDLHSELNLSSLELGDSALYFCASSYLAAPGANVLTFGAGSRLTVL.